Listed here are 13 T cell receptor beta chains from one sample, sequenced in a study of cytomegalovirus exposure and HLA in healthy donors. Assay: immunoSEQ multiplex PCR; the TCRdb copy retains only in-frame clones and omits some. Among fewer than 200,000 clones, less than 90% were seen once, and the ten largest hold 2% to 2.5%. The sample consisted of PBMCs. Receptors were obtained from a woman between 18 and 29 years old in good health and CMV-seronegative.

The rearrangement uses TRBV29-1 and TRBJ1-1; 7 positions agree with TRBD1. This CDR3 is built from 13 residues. Germline CDR1 SQVTM, CDR2 ANQGSEA. The trim removed 7 bases at V and 10 bases at J, leaving 15 bases unmatched. CDR3 sequence (DNA): TGCAGCGGGGGGCTATCCGGACAGGTGGTAGCTTTCTTT. Translation: CSGGLSGQVVAFF.

The V and J genes are TRBV19 and TRBJ1-6, with 7 bases matching TRBD1. Unmatched junction bases numbered 6, after V lost 3 bases and J lost 7 bases. CDR1 and CDR2 (germline): LNHDA, SQIVND (reference sequence). The CDR3 extends over 15 amino acids. CDR3 DNA: TGTGCCAGTAGTATCTGGGGACAGCAAAATTCACCCCTCCACTTT. Amino acids: CASSIWGQQNSPLHF.

The J gene is TRBJ2-7, the V gene TRBV4-3; TRBD1 aligns across 9 bases. CDR3 size: 17 residues. The germline CDR1 and CDR2 sequences are LGHNA and YSLEER. The ends lost 3 bases at V and 2 bases at J; junction bases unmatched: 11. In DNA, the CDR3 is TGCGCCAGCAGCCATGCTGGCCCGGGACAGGGAACCTACGAGCAGTACTTC. It encodes CASSHAGPGQGTYEQYF.

The V gene is TRBV6-1, the J gene TRBJ1-2; 8 bases match TRBD1. The CDR3 totals 13 residues. The ends lost 11 bases at V and 4 bases at J; junction bases unmatched: 9. Germline V gives CDR1 MNHNS, CDR2 SASEGT. CDR3 in amino acids: CAGRGQGGYGYTF. In DNA, the CDR3 is TGTGCCGGACGTGGACAGGGTGGCTATGGCTACACCTTC.

The V call is TRBV7-2, the J call TRBJ1-5; no clear D. The germline gives CDR1 SGHTA, CDR2 FQGNSA. The CDR3 length is 15 residues. V was pared by 0 bases and J by 4 bases, with 10 bases between. CDR3 nucleotides: TGTGCCAGCAGCTTAGCCCCCGGGTGGAATCAGCCCCAGCATTTT. Its translation: CASSLAPGWNQPQHF.

V gene TRBV7-2 combines with J gene TRBJ1-1, with D perhaps matching TRBD1 (5 bases). Trimming left V 6 bases short and J 1 base short, with 9 bases between. The CDR3 covers 13 residues. CDR1 and CDR2 (germline): SGHTA, FQGNSA. The CDR3 is CASSGHANTEAFF. CDR3 bases: TGTGCCAGCAGTGGACACGCGAACACTGAAGCTTTCTTT.

This clone was recorded only once. This chain connects TRBV29-1 to TRBJ2-2; no clear D. Trimming shortened V by 7 bases and J by 4 bases, and 7 bases separated the two germline ends. Germline V gene data show CDR1 as SQVTM and CDR2 as ANQGSEA. This CDR3 comprises 11 residues. CDR3 nucleotide sequence: TGCAGCGGATTCAGCACCGGGGAGCTGTTTTTT. It yields the protein CSGFSTGELFF.

For this clone: In the same sample, other DNA sequences code for this CDR3. The V call is TRBV6-1, the J call TRBJ1-5; D is perhaps TRBD1 (6 bases). The CDR3 sequence is 14 residues long. Trimming removed 6 bases at V and 2 bases at J, with 11 bases between. The germline V gene has CDR1 MNHNS and CDR2 SASEGT. The CDR3 region is CASSTDRGNQPQHF. The CDR3 DNA reads as TGTGCCAGCAGCACGGACAGAGGCAATCAGCCCCAGCATTTT.

The chain recombines TRBV2 with TRBJ2-2, with 12 bases lining up with TRBD2. Trimming took 3 bases from V and 1 from J; bases not matched to a gene: 3. Germline lookup yields CDR1 SNHLY and CDR2 FYNNEI. The CDR3 runs to 17 residues. For the CDR3, the DNA is TGTGCCAGCAGTGATAGGGGACTAGCGGGGAACACCGGGGAGCTGTTTTTT. Translation gives CASSDRGLAGNTGELFF.

This clone was recorded a few times. The rearrangement joins TRBV19 to TRBJ1-2; 8 bases align to TRBD1. The CDR3 has 15 residues. V trimming: 2 bases; J trimming: 4 bases; junction bases outside the gene matches: 6. Germline CDR1 reads LNHDA; CDR2 reads SQIVND (reference sequence). CDR3 sequence (DNA): TGTGCCAGTAGTATACAGGGGGCGGCTGTCTATGGCTACACCTTC. It is translated as CASSIQGAAVYGYTF.

The V call is TRBV7-3, the J call TRBJ2-7, with a weak D call TRBD2 (7 bases). The germline V gene encodes CDR1 SGHTA and CDR2 FQGTGA. V was shortened by 3 bases and J by 2 bases, with 14 bases between the two germline ends. The CDR3 loop spans 15 amino acids. In DNA, the CDR3 is TGTGCCAGCAGCTTTGCGGCGGGGGCAACCTACGAGCAGTACTTC. Translated: CASSFAAGATYEQYF. Based on the CDR3 plus reference TRBV7-3 and TRBJ2-7, the full variable domain is GAGVSQTPSNKVTEKGKYVELRCDPISGHTALYWYRQSLGQGPEFLIYFQGTGAADDSGLPNDRFFAVRPEGSVSTLKIQRTERGDSAVYLCASSFAAGATYEQYFGPGTRLTVT.

The genes are TRBV27 and TRBJ1-6; TRBD1 matches 8 bases. The CDR3 contains 16 residues. Per germline, CDR1 MNHEY and CDR2 SMNVEV (reference sequence). The ends lost 7 bases at V and 11 bases at J; junction bases unmatched: 16. Here the CDR3 reads CASTRSDRGVFTPLHF. The CDR3 DNA reads TGTGCCAGCACCAGATCCGACAGGGGCGTGTTTACACCCCTCCACTTT.

The V and J genes are TRBV10-3 and TRBJ2-7; the match to TRBD1 covers 8 bases. The germline V gene has CDR1 ENHRY and CDR2 SYGVKD. The CDR3 spans 16 residues. Trimming took 5 bases from V and 6 from J; bases not matched to a gene: 15. CDR3 protein: CAISTDTDRVGLEQYF. The CDR3 DNA is TGTGCCATCAGTACGGATACGGACAGGGTGGGGCTCGAGCAGTACTTC.